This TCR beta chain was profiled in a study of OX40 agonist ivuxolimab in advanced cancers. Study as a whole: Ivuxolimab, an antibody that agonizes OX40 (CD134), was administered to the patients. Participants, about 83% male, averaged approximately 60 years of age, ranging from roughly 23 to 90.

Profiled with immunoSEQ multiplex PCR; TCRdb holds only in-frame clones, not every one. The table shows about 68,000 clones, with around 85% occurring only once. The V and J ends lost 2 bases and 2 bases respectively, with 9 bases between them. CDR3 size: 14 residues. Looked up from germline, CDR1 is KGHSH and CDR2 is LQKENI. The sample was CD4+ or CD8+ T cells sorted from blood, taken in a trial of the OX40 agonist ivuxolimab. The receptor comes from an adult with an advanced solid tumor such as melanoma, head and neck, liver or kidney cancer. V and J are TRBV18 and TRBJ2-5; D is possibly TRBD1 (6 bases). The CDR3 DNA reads TGTGCCAGCTCACCAAGAGGACAGCAAGAGACCCAGTACTTC. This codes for CASSPRGQQETQYF.